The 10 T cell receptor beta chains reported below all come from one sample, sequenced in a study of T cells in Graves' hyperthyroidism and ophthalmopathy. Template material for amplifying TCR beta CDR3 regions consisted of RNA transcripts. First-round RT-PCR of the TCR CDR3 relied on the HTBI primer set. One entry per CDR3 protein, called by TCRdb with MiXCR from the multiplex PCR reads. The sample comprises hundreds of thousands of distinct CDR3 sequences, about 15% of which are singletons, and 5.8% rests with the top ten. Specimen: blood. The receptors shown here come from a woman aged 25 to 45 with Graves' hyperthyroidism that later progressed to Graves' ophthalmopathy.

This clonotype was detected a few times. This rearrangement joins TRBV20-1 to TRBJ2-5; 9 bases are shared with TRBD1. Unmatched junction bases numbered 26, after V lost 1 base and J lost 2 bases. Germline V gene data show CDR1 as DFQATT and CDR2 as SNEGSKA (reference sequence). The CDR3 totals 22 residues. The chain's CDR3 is CSARVGTGRNRATIGAQETQYF. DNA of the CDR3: TGCAGTGCTAGAGTGGGGACAGGGAGGAACCGTGCCACGATTGGCGCACAAGAGACCCAGTACTTC.

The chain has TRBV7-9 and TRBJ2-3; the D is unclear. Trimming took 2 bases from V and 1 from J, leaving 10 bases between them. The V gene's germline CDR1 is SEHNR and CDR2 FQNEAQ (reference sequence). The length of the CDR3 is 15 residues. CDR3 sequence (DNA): TGTGCCAGCAGCTTAATAAGTTTGGGCACAGATACGCAGTATTTT. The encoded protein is CASSLISLGTDTQYF. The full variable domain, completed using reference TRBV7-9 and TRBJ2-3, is DTGVSQNPRHKITKRGQNVTFRCDPISEHNRLYWYRQTLGQGPEFLTYFQNEAQLEKSRLLSDRFSAERPKGSFSTLEIQRTEQGDSAMYLCASSLISLGTDTQYFGPGTRLTVL.

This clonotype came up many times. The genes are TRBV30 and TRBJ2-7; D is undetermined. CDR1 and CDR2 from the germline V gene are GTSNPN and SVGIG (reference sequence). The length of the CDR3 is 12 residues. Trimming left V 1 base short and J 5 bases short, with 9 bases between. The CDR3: CAWSEEGHEQYF. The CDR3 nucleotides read TGTGCCTGGAGTGAGGAAGGCCACGAGCAGTACTTC.

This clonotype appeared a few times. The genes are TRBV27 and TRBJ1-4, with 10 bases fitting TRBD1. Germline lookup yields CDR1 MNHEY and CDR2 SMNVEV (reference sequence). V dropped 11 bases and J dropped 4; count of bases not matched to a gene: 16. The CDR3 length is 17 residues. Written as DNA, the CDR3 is TGTGCCTCCTCGGGACAGGGGAAACACTTTAATAATGAAAAACTGTTTTTT. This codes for CASSGQGKHFNNEKLFF. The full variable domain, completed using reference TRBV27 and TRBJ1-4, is EAQVTQNPRYLITVTGKKLTVTCSQNMNHEYMSWYRQDPGLGLRQIYYSMNVEVTDKGDVPEGYKVSRKEKRNFPLILESPSPNQTSLYFCASSGQGKHFNNEKLFFGSGTQLSVL.

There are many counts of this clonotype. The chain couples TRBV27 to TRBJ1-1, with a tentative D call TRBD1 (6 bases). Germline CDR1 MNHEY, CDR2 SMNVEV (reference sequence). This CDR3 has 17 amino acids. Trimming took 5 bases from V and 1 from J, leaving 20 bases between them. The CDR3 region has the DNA TGTGCCAGCAGTCTAAAAAACTTCCGGGACACGAACACTGAAGCTTTCTTT. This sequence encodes CASSLKNFRDTNTEAFF.

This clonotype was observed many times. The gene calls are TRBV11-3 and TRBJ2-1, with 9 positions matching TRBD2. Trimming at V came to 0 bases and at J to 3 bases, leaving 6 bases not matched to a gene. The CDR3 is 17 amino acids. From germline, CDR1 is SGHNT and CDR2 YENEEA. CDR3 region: CASSLEMAGGLYNEQFF. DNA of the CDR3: TGTGCCAGCAGCTTAGAAATGGCGGGAGGGCTCTACAATGAGCAGTTCTTC. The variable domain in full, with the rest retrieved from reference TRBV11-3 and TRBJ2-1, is EAGVVQSPRYKIIEKKQPVAFWCNPISGHNTLYWYLQNLGQGPELLIRYENEEAVDDSQLPKDRFSAERLKGVDSTLKIQPAELGDSAVYLCASSLEMAGGLYNEQFFGPGTRLTVL.

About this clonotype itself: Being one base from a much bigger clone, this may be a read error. Here the CDR3 DNA reads TGTGCCAGCAGCGCCGATCAGGGGGTGGTTGGAAACACCATATATTTT. Translating gives CASSADQGVVGNTIYF. The chain links TRBV2 to TRBJ1-3, with 7 bases lining up with TRBD1. This CDR3 is 16 amino acids long. The germline CDR1 and CDR2 sequences are SNHLY and FYNNEI. After removal of 6 bases from V and 3 bases from J, the junction contained 11 bases not matched to a gene. Together with reference TRBV2 and TRBJ1-3, the CDR3 gives the full variable domain: EPEVTQTPSHQVTQMGQEVILRCVPISNHLYFYWYRQILGQKVEFLVSFYNNEISEKSEIFDDQFSVERPDGSNFTLKIRSTKLEDSAMYFCASSADQGVVGNTIYFGEGSWLTVV.

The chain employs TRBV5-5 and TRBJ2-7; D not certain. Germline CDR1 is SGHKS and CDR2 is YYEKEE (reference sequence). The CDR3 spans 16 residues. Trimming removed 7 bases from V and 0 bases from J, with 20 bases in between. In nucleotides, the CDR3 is TGTGCCAGCGGATGGACCCGGAATTGGAGCTCCTACGAGCAGTACTTC. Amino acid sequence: CASGWTRNWSSYEQYF.

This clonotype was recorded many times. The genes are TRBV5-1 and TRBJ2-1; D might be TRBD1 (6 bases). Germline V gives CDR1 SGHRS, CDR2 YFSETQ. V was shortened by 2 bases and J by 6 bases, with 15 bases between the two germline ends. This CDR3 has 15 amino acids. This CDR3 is CASSLGGAVINEQFF. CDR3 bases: TGCGCCAGCAGCTTAGGGGGTGCGGTGATCAATGAGCAGTTCTTC.

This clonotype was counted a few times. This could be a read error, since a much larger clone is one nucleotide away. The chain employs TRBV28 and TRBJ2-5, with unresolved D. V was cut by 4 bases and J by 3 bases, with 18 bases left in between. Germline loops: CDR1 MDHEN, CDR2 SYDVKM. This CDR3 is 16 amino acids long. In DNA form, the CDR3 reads TGTGCCAGCAGTTCCCCAGACCCCGGCGACAAAGAGACCCAGTACTTC. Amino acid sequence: CASSSPDPGDKETQYF.